This note documents a single T cell receptor (beta chain) sequence. Its target is unknown. The data originate from a study of graft-versus-host responses after intestinal transplantation. Libraries were prepared by immunoSEQ multiplex PCR; TCRdb keeps only in-frame clonotypes and omits some of them. Here the sample spans around 130,000 clones, just over 90% being singletons. The CDR3 sequence is 16 residues long. Trimming removed 6 bases from V and 0 bases from J; junction bases left unmatched: 9. CDR1 is SQVTM and CDR2 is ANQGSEA in the germline V gene. The chain employs TRBV29-1 and TRBJ2-1; TRBD2 aligns across 9 bases. This TCR was recovered from a human donor who received an intestinal transplant. The sequencing used unstimulated CD4+ T cells sorted from spleen or lymph node cells, collected before intestinal transplant. The CDR3, as DNA: TGCAGCGTGTATAGCGGGGGCCAACACTCCTACAATGAGCAGTTCTTC. The encoded protein is CSVYSGGQHSYNEQFF.